The sequence of this TCR beta chain was determined in a study of blood T cell repertoires in COVID-19. Study information: The study drew acute and convalescent COVID-19 samples from the United States, Italy and Spain. The analysed material was cDNA or gDNA that came from T cells, B-cell-depleted T cells, or PBMCs.

Sequenced by immunoSEQ multiplex PCR; TCRdb stores in-frame clones only, minus some. Here the sample spans under 90,000 clones, 70% to 90% being singletons. The clonotype comes from a man aged 70-80 years with active or convalescent COVID-19. The sample taken for sequencing was peripheral blood.

The CDR3 bases are TGCGCCAGCAGCTCTACTCCGGGACAGGGGTGGGAGCAGTACTTC. This gives the protein CASSSTPGQGWEQYF. This chain links TRBV5-1 with TRBJ2-7, with 10 bases matching TRBD1. This CDR3 has 15 amino acids. The V gene's germline CDR1 is SGHRS and CDR2 YFSETQ. V was clipped by 3 bases and J by 7 bases; unmatched bases: 10.